Listed below are T cell receptor beta chains from one sample, sequenced in a study of metastatic and nonmetastatic thyroid tumors. TCRdb recomputed clones from the PCR reads via MiXCR. The profile covers fewer than 15,000 clones, with 26% appearing a single time and about 20% taken by the ten largest. Material: tumor tissue. The receptors stem from a female donor with papillary thyroid cancer or a benign thyroid nodule (not recorded which). Some clones in this sample may be carry-over from other donors' samples. Both conserved end residues are part of each CDR3. Fields, in order: clone size, J gene, D gene, V gene, CDR3 protein, CDR3 DNA. D genes are given only for firm matches. Only some rows state a clone size, as once, few, many or a class for expanded clones.

clone_size: many; j_call: TRBJ2-7; d_call: TRBD1; v_call: TRBV20-1; cdr3_aa: CSAADRGISYEQYF; cdr3_nt: TGCAGTGCTGCGGACAGGGGGATCTCCTACGAGCAGTACTTC
clone_size: -; j_call: TRBJ2-7; d_call: TRBD2; v_call: TRBV5-1; cdr3_aa: CASSLETSGSGEQYF; cdr3_nt: TGCGCCAGCAGCTTGGAGACTAGCGGGAGTGGTGAGCAGTACTTC
clone_size: -; j_call: TRBJ1-6; d_call: -; v_call: TRBV30; cdr3_aa: CAWSVKWSLHF; cdr3_nt: TGTGCCTGGAGTGTAAAGTGGTCCCTCCACTTT
clone_size: -; j_call: TRBJ2-6; d_call: -; v_call: TRBV15; cdr3_aa: CATSREVGKTRSSGANVLTF; cdr3_nt: TGTGCCACCAGCAGAGAAGTGGGGAAGACTCGATCTTCTGGGGCCAACGTCCTGACTTTC
clone_size: -; j_call: TRBJ1-2; d_call: TRBD1; v_call: TRBV9; cdr3_aa: CASSLGTGGFYGYTF; cdr3_nt: TGTGCCAGCAGCCTCGGGACAGGGGGCTTCTATGGCTACACCTTC
clone_size: many; j_call: TRBJ2-2; d_call: -; v_call: TRBV29-1; cdr3_aa: CSVAPQRGTGELFF; cdr3_nt: TGCAGCGTTGCACCTCAACGGGGCACCGGGGAGCTGTTTTTT
clone_size: medium-sized; j_call: TRBJ2-2; d_call: TRBD1; v_call: TRBV12-3/TRBV12-4; cdr3_aa: CASSSRTGTTGELFF; cdr3_nt: TGTGCCAGCAGTTCGAGGACAGGGACGACCGGGGAGCTGTTTTTT
clone_size: -; j_call: TRBJ2-7; d_call: TRBD1; v_call: TRBV7-2; cdr3_aa: CASSPRGQVYEQYF; cdr3_nt: TGTGCCAGCAGCCCCCGGGGACAGGTATACGAGCAGTACTTC
clone_size: -; j_call: TRBJ2-3; d_call: -; v_call: TRBV6-2/TRBV6-3; cdr3_aa: CASSYSVSTDTQYF; cdr3_nt: TGTGCCAGCAGTTACTCAGTCTCTACAGATACGCAGTATTTT
clone_size: -; j_call: TRBJ1-3; d_call: -; v_call: TRBV15; cdr3_aa: CATRPHRTGNTIYF; cdr3_nt: TGTGCCACCAGACCCCACAGGACCGGAAACACCATATATTTT
clone_size: many; j_call: TRBJ2-3; d_call: TRBD2; v_call: TRBV7-3; cdr3_aa: CASSSTSGEPDTQYF; cdr3_nt: TGTGCCAGCAGCTCGACTAGCGGGGAACCAGATACGCAGTATTTT
clone_size: -; j_call: TRBJ2-7; d_call: TRBD1; v_call: TRBV20-1; cdr3_aa: CSAKSSGQGSYDQYF; cdr3_nt: TGCAGTGCTAAGTCCTCGGGACAGGGGTCCTACGATCAGTACTTC
clone_size: many; j_call: TRBJ2-2; d_call: -; v_call: TRBV7-8; cdr3_aa: CASSWLARGELFF; cdr3_nt: TGTGCCAGCAGCTGGCTAGCACGGGGGGAGCTGTTTTTT
clone_size: many; j_call: TRBJ1-6; d_call: TRBD1; v_call: TRBV2; cdr3_aa: CASSAGGSSYNSPLHF; cdr3_nt: TGTGCCAGCAGCGCAGGGGGAAGCTCCTATAATTCACCCCTCCACTTT
clone_size: -; j_call: TRBJ1-2; d_call: TRBD1; v_call: TRBV20-1; cdr3_aa: CSASSQGAYGYTF; cdr3_nt: TGCAGTGCTAGTTCTCAGGGGGCCTATGGCTACACCTTC
clone_size: -; j_call: TRBJ1-2; d_call: -; v_call: TRBV7-3; cdr3_aa: CASIPGGNDYGYTF; cdr3_nt: TGTGCCAGCATCCCCGGAGGTAACGACTATGGCTACACCTTC
clone_size: few; j_call: TRBJ1-6; d_call: -; v_call: TRBV19; cdr3_aa: CASSIQVWGNSPLHF; cdr3_nt: TGTGCCAGTAGTATACAGGTCTGGGGTAATTCGCCCCTCCACTTT
clone_size: once; j_call: TRBJ2-7; d_call: -; v_call: TRBV4-1; cdr3_aa: CASSQDRGVAYEQYF; cdr3_nt: TGCGCCAGCAGCCAAGATCGAGGGGTCGCCTACGAGCAGTACTTC
clone_size: -; j_call: TRBJ2-2; d_call: -; v_call: TRBV3-1; cdr3_aa: CASSLRSTTGELFF; cdr3_nt: TGTGCCAGCAGCCTGCGCTCCACCACCGGGGAGCTGTTTTTT
clone_size: many; j_call: TRBJ1-1; d_call: -; v_call: TRBV3-1; cdr3_aa: CASSPFLTLNTEAFF; cdr3_nt: TGTGCCAGCAGCCCATTTTTGACCTTGAACACTGAAGCTTTCTTT
clone_size: -; j_call: TRBJ1-6; d_call: -; v_call: TRBV30; cdr3_aa: CAWSVWGLGSPLHF; cdr3_nt: TGTGCCTGGAGTGTATGGGGACTTGGCTCACCCCTCCACTTT
clone_size: -; j_call: TRBJ1-1; d_call: -; v_call: TRBV20-1; cdr3_aa: CSATPRMNTEAFF; cdr3_nt: TGCAGTGCTACACCGAGGATGAATACTGAAGCTTTCTTT
clone_size: few; j_call: TRBJ2-7; d_call: -; v_call: TRBV7-9; cdr3_aa: CASSFGQYEQYF; cdr3_nt: TGTGCCAGCAGCTTTGGGCAGTACGAGCAGTACTTC
clone_size: many; j_call: TRBJ1-6; d_call: TRBD1; v_call: TRBV20-1; cdr3_aa: CSAVDRGRLGTNSPLHF; cdr3_nt: TGCAGTGCCGTCGACAGGGGGCGGCTAGGAACAAATTCACCCCTCCACTTT
clone_size: medium-sized; j_call: TRBJ2-3; d_call: TRBD2; v_call: TRBV6-1; cdr3_aa: CASSRAGGETDTQYF; cdr3_nt: TGTGCCAGCAGCCGAGCGGGGGGGGAGACAGATACGCAGTATTTT
clone_size: many; j_call: TRBJ2-3; d_call: -; v_call: TRBV10-2; cdr3_aa: CASSVNSGDTQYF; cdr3_nt: TGCGCCAGCAGTGTCAACAGTGGAGATACGCAGTATTTT
clone_size: many; j_call: TRBJ2-1; d_call: -; v_call: TRBV19; cdr3_aa: CASSIVPRVNEQFF; cdr3_nt: TGTGCCAGTAGTATAGTTCCTAGGGTCAATGAGCAGTTCTTC
clone_size: medium-sized; j_call: TRBJ2-7; d_call: -; v_call: TRBV28; cdr3_aa: CASSLPLTVYEQYF; cdr3_nt: TGTGCCAGCAGTTTGCCCCTGACAGTTTACGAGCAGTACTTC
clone_size: many; j_call: TRBJ2-3; d_call: -; v_call: TRBV24-1; cdr3_aa: CATSDLRSGGGKGEDTQYF; cdr3_nt: TGTGCCACCAGTGATTTAAGATCAGGTGGGGGGAAAGGAGAAGATACGCAGTATTTT
clone_size: -; j_call: TRBJ2-1; d_call: -; v_call: TRBV20-1; cdr3_aa: CSARDRLSLGYNEQFF; cdr3_nt: TGCAGTGCTAGAGATCGCCTTAGCTTGGGGTACAATGAGCAGTTCTTC
clone_size: -; j_call: TRBJ1-3; d_call: TRBD1; v_call: TRBV5-1; cdr3_aa: CASSSDRGYGSTIYF; cdr3_nt: TGCGCCAGCAGCTCCGACAGGGGCTATGGAAGCACCATATATTTT
clone_size: medium-sized; j_call: TRBJ2-7; d_call: -; v_call: TRBV20-1; cdr3_aa: CSARKTSGPRGSSYEQYF; cdr3_nt: TGCAGTGCTAGAAAAACCTCTGGGCCTCGCGGCAGCTCCTACGAGCAGTACTTC
clone_size: -; j_call: TRBJ2-7; d_call: -; v_call: TRBV5-1; cdr3_aa: CASSLLSTGLNEQYF; cdr3_nt: TGCGCCAGCAGCTTGCTCAGTACAGGCCTCAACGAGCAGTACTTC
clone_size: -; j_call: TRBJ1-1; d_call: TRBD1; v_call: TRBV6-2/TRBV6-3; cdr3_aa: CAISLGAGTGVTEAFF; cdr3_nt: TGTGCCATCTCCCTGGGGGCCGGGACAGGGGTTACTGAAGCTTTCTTT
clone_size: large; j_call: TRBJ2-7; d_call: -; v_call: TRBV6-5; cdr3_aa: CASSYSLDSAYEQYF; cdr3_nt: TGTGCCAGCAGTTACTCGCTGGACAGTGCCTACGAGCAGTACTTC
clone_size: many; j_call: TRBJ1-5; d_call: -; v_call: TRBV2; cdr3_aa: CASSYREDQPQHF; cdr3_nt: TGTGCCAGCAGTTACAGGGAGGACCAGCCCCAGCATTTT
clone_size: medium-sized; j_call: TRBJ2-7; d_call: TRBD2; v_call: TRBV7-2; cdr3_aa: CASSLGGTSGSGQYF; cdr3_nt: TGTGCCAGCAGCTTAGGAGGGACTAGCGGGAGTGGGCAGTACTTC
clone_size: medium-sized; j_call: TRBJ2-3; d_call: -; v_call: TRBV28; cdr3_aa: CASTSASGDTQYF; cdr3_nt: TGTGCCAGCACCTCTGCCAGCGGAGATACGCAGTATTTT
clone_size: -; j_call: TRBJ2-7; d_call: -; v_call: TRBV9; cdr3_aa: CASSVDGGTNYEQYF; cdr3_nt: TGTGCCAGCAGCGTAGATGGAGGGACGAACTACGAGCAGTACTTC
clone_size: -; j_call: TRBJ1-1; d_call: -; v_call: TRBV5-1; cdr3_aa: CASSLEGFGTEAFF; cdr3_nt: TGCGCCAGCAGCTTGGAAGGGTTTGGCACTGAAGCTTTCTTT
clone_size: medium-sized; j_call: TRBJ2-1; d_call: TRBD2; v_call: TRBV6-1; cdr3_aa: CASSLQRELINEQFF; cdr3_nt: TGTGCCAGCAGTCTTCAGCGGGAGCTCATCAATGAGCAGTTCTTC
clone_size: medium-sized; j_call: TRBJ2-7; d_call: TRBD1; v_call: TRBV13; cdr3_aa: CASSTTTGGPPLLSSYEQYF; cdr3_nt: TGTGCCAGCAGCACCACAACAGGGGGTCCCCCCCTACTAAGCTCCTACGAGCAGTACTTC
clone_size: few; j_call: TRBJ2-7; d_call: -; v_call: TRBV18; cdr3_aa: CASSYSGGSDEQYF; cdr3_nt: TGTGCCAGCTCATACTCCGGAGGGTCGGACGAGCAGTACTTC
clone_size: -; j_call: TRBJ2-1; d_call: -; v_call: TRBV27; cdr3_aa: CASSLAPAYNEQFF; cdr3_nt: TGTGCCAGCAGTTTAGCTCCAGCCTACAATGAGCAGTTCTTC
clone_size: -; j_call: TRBJ2-3; d_call: -; v_call: TRBV11-3; cdr3_aa: CASSLGRGNTQYF; cdr3_nt: TGTGCCAGCAGCTTAGGGCGCGGGAATACGCAGTATTTT
clone_size: -; j_call: TRBJ1-1; d_call: -; v_call: TRBV3-1; cdr3_aa: CASSTWDHPEAFF; cdr3_nt: TGTGCTAGCAGCACCTGGGACCACCCAGAAGCTTTCTTT
clone_size: -; j_call: TRBJ1-1; d_call: TRBD1; v_call: TRBV11-1; cdr3_aa: CASSSRVRGGNTEAFF; cdr3_nt: TGTGCCAGCAGCTCCCGAGTCAGGGGGGGGAACACTGAAGCTTTCTTT
clone_size: few; j_call: TRBJ2-5; d_call: -; v_call: TRBV19; cdr3_aa: CASSDQNQETQYF; cdr3_nt: TGTGCCAGTAGTGACCAGAATCAAGAGACCCAGTACTTC